This TCR beta chain was captured in a study of blood T cell repertoires in COVID-19. Authors' processing steps: Cell counts per sample came from amplifying reference gene primers. Clones were sequenced by immunoSEQ multiplex PCR, and TCRdb holds only the in-frame ones, with some missing. From that table come the V and J calls and clone size; the DNA was used to work out D and trimming. The table records fewer than 700,000 clones, roughly nine tenths of them present only once. Patients from Seattle were sampled longitudinally, starting during active infection. Sequenced input: peripheral blood. The TCR originated in a woman aged 45-59 years with COVID-19, enrolled during active disease.

CDR3 protein: CTSSQAGPMDRAGANVLTF. CDR3 nucleotides: TGCACCAGCAGCCAAGCAGGGCCAATGGACAGAGCTGGGGCCAACGTCCTGACTTTC. The chain has TRBV1 and TRBJ2-6; whether TRBD1, the table's D call, matches the DNA was not checked. TRBV1 is classified as a pseudogene. The CDR3 totals 19 residues.